The clone carrying this T cell receptor (beta chain) has more than one count but fewer than ten. What it recognizes is unknown. The data stem from a study of vaccination and CD4 T cells after COVID-19. Cultured CD4+ T cell DNA underwent sequencing with the Oncomine TCR Beta short-read assay. TCRdb recomputed calls from the PCR reads with MiXCR, one row per CDR3 protein. This table has some 20,000 distinct CDR3 sequences, approximately 48% appearing once. Treatment given: roughly 10-day PBMC culture with coronavirus spike peptide pools or control peptides (ViraFEST assay). The CDR3 is 15 amino acids. V lost 0 bases and J 2 bases, leaving 10 bases between the germline ends. Germline CDR1 SGHRS, CDR2 YFSETQ.

The J gene is TRBJ2-3, the V gene TRBV5-1; D might be TRBD1 (6 bases). The input for sequencing was CD4+ T cells from blood, cultured in vitro, taken before SARS-CoV-2 vaccination. The TCR sequence derives from a human donor who received a COVID-19 vaccine. The CDR3 DNA reads TGCGCCAGCAGCTTGGGCTGGGACAACACAGATACGCAGTATTTT. The encoded protein is CASSLGWDNTDTQYF.